This TCR beta chain was retrieved from a study of blood T cell repertoires in COVID-19 (dated by TCRdb to 2018 to 2020). Looking at the study overall: Samples from collaborators originated in the United States, Italy and Spain and spanned both the acute and convalescent phases of COVID-19. The dataset comprised deeply sampled blood TCRbeta repertoires from subjects exposed to, actively infected with, or recovered from COVID-19. Sample metadata almost always included a de-identified subject ID, COVID-19 status, age in years and sex. The prospective study material was composed of cDNA or gDNA derived from T cells, B-cell-depleted T cells, or PBMCs. The repertoires were made available in a free public database intended to serve as a resource for research on the immune response to SARS-CoV-2. Samples were obtained from the ongoing ImmuneRACE study (first 160 participants) and from over 1,000 subjects provided by 6 global collaborators. Where available, HLA class I and class II types were taken from metadata supplied by the sample provider and were not determined by assay-based typing. Results the study describes overall, beyond this receptor: The quantity of clinical and demographic metadata differed by source and by participant and was supplied without curation.

The CDR3, cysteine through phenylalanine, is 15 amino acids long. Only CDR3 DNA is held: 45 bases, read in frame from base 1. The germline V gene supplies CDR1 SGHTA and CDR2 FQGNSA. Trimming at the junction amounts to 5 bases on V and 3 bases on J, and the germline ends lie 15 bases apart. The collaborating institutions used their own protocols to collect whole blood in K2EDTA tubes. Collaborator samples were shipped for TCRbeta analysis as frozen whole blood, isolated PBMCs, or DNA extracted from either sample type. TCRbeta CDR3 regions were amplified from genomic DNA using the immunoSEQ Assay, a bias-controlled multiplex PCR. From the authors' description of their analysis: The number of nucleated cells in each sample was estimated by amplification of reference gene primers within the assay. Sequence reads were collapsed and filtered to measure the absolute abundance of every unique TCRbeta CDR3 rearrangement. For each sample, productive Simpson clonality was calculated by taking the square root of Simpson's diversity index across productive rearrangements. Imported from immuneACCESS, the table was reduced by TCRdb to in-frame sequences with V and J called. These copies leave out some clones; in studies compared against another copy, an unresolved V gene accounts for under half, and the cause of the remainder is not known. V, J and clone size are those of that table, while D and trimming were read from the DNA. The sample profile shows 20,000 or so clones; more than 85% of them were found once. Of the sample, around 3.2% is held by the ten largest clones.

This clone occurred once. Its antigen remains undetermined. Nothing much larger sits one base from this clone, and base qualities are not available. The chain is assembled from TRBV7-2 and TRBJ2-3; the D gene is possibly TRBD2, with 6 bases matching. This receptor was obtained from a woman between 70 and 85 years old with active COVID-19. The sample consisted of peripheral blood. The nucleotide sequence is TGTGCCAGCAGCGGCAGACTAGTTGGTACAGATACGCAGTATTTT. Its protein reads: CASSGRLVGTDTQYF.